These 28 T cell receptor beta chains were sequenced from one sample in a study of early T cells in non-severe SARS-CoV-2 infection. MiXCR, run by TCRdb on the 5' RACE reads, gives a single entry per CDR3 protein. The repertoire holds fewer than 80,000 distinct CDR3 sequences, with 9.5% to 15% as singletons. Sequenced material: whole blood. The receptors stem from an adult who was a healthcare worker with PCR-confirmed SARS-CoV-2 infection or an uninfected control (not recorded which).

This clonotype was seen at least ten times. This chain uses TRBV28 with TRBJ2-7, with TRBD2 matching 7 bases. The V and J ends lost 5 bases and 6 bases, in that order; junction bases with no gene match: 10. Germline CDR1 is MDHEN and CDR2 is SYDVKM. The CDR3 has 14 residues. The CDR3 loop is CASSPVAGVREQYF. DNA for the CDR3: TGTGCCAGCAGTCCCGTCGCGGGAGTTCGCGAGCAGTACTTC.

The genes are TRBV5-1 and TRBJ2-7, with D uncertain. CDR3 size: 11 residues. CDR1 SGHRS and CDR2 YFSETQ come from the germline V gene. Trimming removed 2 bases from V and 4 bases from J, with 4 bases in between. As DNA, the CDR3 is TGCGCCAGCAGCTTTGGGTACGAGCAGTACTTC. Protein: CASSFGYEQYF.

In its sample, this clonotype was seen many times. The chain joins TRBV19 to TRBJ1-1; no definite D call. In germline, CDR1 is LNHDA, CDR2 SQIVND (reference sequence). The V end lost 2 bases, the J end lost 1 base, and 5 bases lay between the germline ends. This CDR3 region has 13 residues. The CDR3, as DNA: TGTGCCAGTAGTATAAACAGGAACACTGAAGCTTTCTTT. This encodes CASSINRNTEAFF.

This clonotype was counted many times. The V call is TRBV24-1, the J call TRBJ2-5, with 8 nucleotides matching TRBD1. This CDR3 has 14 amino acids. The germline V gene encodes CDR1 KGHDR and CDR2 SFDVKD. V shed 4 bases, J shed 6 bases, and the junction held 6 bases outside the gene matches. In nucleotides, the CDR3 is TGTGCCACCAGTGACCCCAGGGGGCTTCAGACCCAGTACTTC. Residues: CATSDPRGLQTQYF.

This clonotype showed up many times. The J gene is TRBJ2-5, the V gene TRBV12-3 or TRBV12-4; no reliable D call. Trimming cost V 7 bases and J 1 base, with 10 bases left between them. The CDR3 totals 13 residues. CDR3: CASKDWIQETQYF. The CDR3 DNA reads TGTGCCAGCAAAGACTGGATCCAAGAGACCCAGTACTTC.

This clonotype was observed a handful of times. The V gene is TRBV28, the J gene TRBJ2-1; TRBD2 aligns across 9 bases. Germline CDR1 reads MDHEN; CDR2 reads SYDVKM. This CDR3 region has 14 residues. The trim removed 4 bases at V and 3 bases at J, leaving 1 base unmatched. The CDR3 spells CASSYSGSYNEQFF. CDR3 bases: TGTGCCAGCAGTTATAGCGGGAGCTACAATGAGCAGTTCTTC.

This chain connects TRBV12-3 or TRBV12-4 to TRBJ2-1; tentative D call: TRBD2 (6 bases). The germline V and J ends were trimmed by 7 bases and 10 bases, with 20 bases remaining between them. This CDR3 region has 14 residues. The CDR3 DNA sequence: TGTGCCAGCATGAGAACGAACGGGAGCCCGGAGCAGTTCTTC. It yields the protein CASMRTNGSPEQFF.

This clonotype was seen at least ten times. A read error may produce the germline difference seen at one junction end. The chain couples TRBV29-1 to TRBJ2-1; tentatively, D is TRBD2 (6 bases). The CDR3 runs to 13 residues. Per germline, CDR1 SQVTM and CDR2 ANQGSEA. CDR3 DNA sequence: TGCAGCCTTGAAGGAAAGCGGGACAATGAGCAGTTCTTC. This gives the protein CSLEGKRDNEQFF.

This clonotype was detected only a few times. The chain combines TRBV28 with TRBJ1-2; D gene unclear. V dropped 6 bases and J dropped 2 bases, with 16 bases sitting between them. Per the germline V gene, CDR1 is MDHEN and CDR2 is SYDVKM. The CDR3 is 15 residues long. The CDR3 sequence is CASRKSLSGNYGYTF. In DNA, the CDR3 is TGTGCCAGCAGAAAATCTCTCTCAGGCAACTATGGCTACACCTTC.

This clonotype was recorded many times. The chain carries TRBV28 and TRBJ2-4, with D uncertain. The CDR3 is 15 residues long. Germline lookup yields CDR1 MDHEN and CDR2 SYDVKM. Trimming removed 3 bases at V and 4 bases at J, with 13 bases between. CDR3: CASSFGVGIKNIQYF. Written as DNA, the CDR3 is TGTGCCAGCAGTTTTGGAGTAGGGATAAAAAACATTCAGTACTTC.

This clonotype has a count of ten or more. V gene TRBV12-3 or TRBV12-4 combines with J gene TRBJ1-5, with 8 bases matching TRBD1. The V gene end was trimmed by 6 bases and the J gene end by 0 bases; junction bases not matched to a gene: 7. The CDR3 spans 16 residues. The CDR3 spells CASSKQGEYSNQPQHF. CDR3 DNA sequence: TGTGCCAGCAGCAAACAGGGGGAGTATAGCAATCAGCCCCAGCATTTT.

As to this clonotype: A much larger clone sits a single nucleotide away, making a read error possible. The rearrangement links TRBV18 to TRBJ2-7; 8 bases align to TRBD2. CDR3 length: 16 amino acids. Germline lookup yields CDR1 KGHSH and CDR2 LQKENI. The CDR3 DNA reads TGTGTCAGCTCACCTCGGATGGCGGGAGGTTCCTACGAGCAGTACTTC. It encodes CVSSPRMAGGSYEQYF.

The V gene is TRBV6-2 or TRBV6-3, the J gene TRBJ1-2, with TRBD1 as a possible D gene (6 bases). This CDR3 is 19 amino acids long. The germline CDR1 and CDR2 sequences are MNHEY and SVGEGT. Trimming cost V 5 bases and J 8 bases, with 33 bases left between them. The CDR3 bases are TGTGCCAGCAGTAGGCCGTGGACAGACGCTTCCCAGAGCGCTCGGGGCTACACCTTC. It translates to CASSRPWTDASQSARGYTF.

This clonotype has a count of ten or more. V is TRBV18 and J is TRBJ2-3; D is perhaps TRBD1 (6 bases). Germline CDR1 and CDR2: KGHSH and LQKENI. The CDR3 spans 16 residues. V was shortened by 7 bases and J by 0 bases, with 17 bases between the two germline ends. CDR3 in DNA: TGTGCCAGCTTCGACCCGCGAACAGGGAGCACAGATACGCAGTATTTT. This sequence encodes CASFDPRTGSTDTQYF. Based on the CDR3 plus reference TRBV18 and TRBJ2-3, the full variable domain is NAGVMQNPRHLVRRRGQEARLRCSPMKGHSHVYWYRQLPEEGLKFMVYLQKENIIDESGMPKERFSAEFPKEGPSILRIQQVVRGDSAAYFCASFDPRTGSTDTQYFGPGTRLTVL.

The chain is built from TRBV21-1 and TRBJ2-1; the listed D gene, TRBD2, was not tested against the DNA. TRBV21-1 is labeled a pseudogene. The CDR3 covers 14 residues. CDR3 sequence: CASSGTSGSYEQFF. The CDR3 nucleotides read TGTGCCAGCAGCGGGACTAGCGGGAGCTATGAGCAGTTCTTC.

This clonotype was picked up many times. This rearrangement joins TRBV28 to TRBJ1-2; 12 bases map to TRBD1. This CDR3 contains 19 residues. Germline CDR1 and CDR2: MDHEN and SYDVKM. The V and J ends lost 4 bases and 4 bases, in that order; junction bases with no gene match: 16. This CDR3 is CASSSGGTGGAKTFYGYTF. The CDR3 DNA is TGTGCCAGCAGTTCGGGAGGGACAGGGGGCGCCAAAACCTTCTATGGCTACACCTTC.

This clonotype was recorded a few times. V gene TRBV7-9 combines with J gene TRBJ2-3; D is undetermined. Trimming left V 5 bases short and J 0 bases short, with 12 bases between. This CDR3 contains 15 residues. Germline CDR1 reads SEHNR; CDR2 reads FQNEAQ (reference sequence). This CDR3 is CASSLLPSSTDTQYF. The CDR3 DNA reads TGTGCCAGCAGCCTTCTCCCGAGTAGCACAGATACGCAGTATTTT.

The table lists this clonotype with a few counts. V usage is TRBV30 and J usage is TRBJ1-1, with D perhaps matching TRBD1 (6 bases). CDR3 size: 13 residues. The V gene lost 2 bases and the J gene lost 1 base, with 8 bases spanning the gap. Germline-derived CDR1 and CDR2 are GTSNPN and SVGIG (reference sequence). The chain's CDR3 is CAWSLGQNTEAFF. DNA of the CDR3: TGTGCCTGGAGTCTGGGACAGAACACTGAAGCTTTCTTT.

There are many counts of this clonotype. The V call is TRBV28, the J call TRBJ2-2; D is undetermined. The CDR3 length is 12 residues. In germline, CDR1 is MDHEN, CDR2 SYDVKM. V lost 8 bases to trimming and J lost 7 bases, with 11 bases between them. CDR3 sequence reads: CASLYRRGELFF. In nucleotides, the CDR3 is TGTGCCAGCCTTTATAGACGCGGGGAGCTGTTTTTT.

Comments on this clonotype: At one boundary the junction diverges from the germline segment, which might be a read error. The rearrangement links TRBV7-9 to TRBJ1-2, with 9 positions matching TRBD1. The CDR3 length is 12 residues. The V gene's germline CDR1 is SEHNR and CDR2 FQNEAQ (reference sequence). The CDR3 DNA reads TGTGTCAGCAGCTGGAGGGACAGGGCCTACACCTTC. Protein sequence: CVSSWRDRAYTF. The whole variable domain, filled in from reference TRBV7-9 and TRBJ1-2, reads DTGVSQNPRHKITKRGQNVTFRCDPISEHNRLYWYRQTLGQGPEFLTYFQNEAQLEKSRLLSDRFSAERPKGSFSTLEIQRTEQGDSAMYLCVSSWRDRAYTFGSGTRLTVV.

Many counts were recorded for this clonotype. The chain joins TRBV7-6 to TRBJ1-4, with unresolved D. Trimming left V 5 bases short and J 0 bases short, with 10 bases between. Germline V gene lookup returns CDR1 SGHVS and CDR2 FNYEAQ. The CDR3 runs to 15 residues. The CDR3, as DNA: TGTGCCAGCAGCCTAAGCCGAGCAACTAATGAAAAACTGTTTTTT. It is translated as CASSLSRATNEKLFF.

This clonotype showed up many times. This chain links TRBV6-5 with TRBJ1-1; D not resolved. V dropped 3 bases and J dropped 4 bases, with 15 bases sitting between them. Germline CDR1 and CDR2: MNHEY and SVGAGI. The length of the CDR3 is 15 residues. The CDR3 protein is CASSYREGIGTEAFF. Here the CDR3 DNA reads TGTGCCAGCAGTTATAGGGAGGGAATCGGCACTGAAGCTTTCTTT.

This clonotype was picked up a small number of times. The chain joins TRBV28 to TRBJ1-1; 9 positions match TRBD1. CDR1 and CDR2 (germline): MDHEN, SYDVKM. The CDR3 length is 16 residues. J was trimmed by 4 bases and V by 5 bases; bases with no gene match: 11. The CDR3 nucleotides are TGTGCCAGCAGTCCCGGGACAGGGTGGTCGAGCACTGAAGCTTTCTTT. It yields the protein CASSPGTGWSSTEAFF. Using reference TRBV28 and TRBJ1-1 for the parts outside the CDR3, the full variable domain is DVKVTQSSRYLVKRTGEKVFLECVQDMDHENMFWYRQDPGLGLRLIYFSYDVKMKEKGDIPEGYSVSREKKERFSLILESASTNQTSMYLCASSPGTGWSSTEAFFGQGTRLTVV.

V and J are TRBV29-1 and TRBJ2-5, with TRBD1 as a possible D gene (5 bases). The CDR3 consists of 15 residues. Germline V gives CDR1 SQVTM, CDR2 ANQGSEA. The V end was cut by 1 base, the J end by 3 bases, with 15 bases between. In nucleotides, the CDR3 is TGCAGCGTTGAAGGGGGCTTCGGACCCAAAGAGACCCAGTACTTC. Translation: CSVEGGFGPKETQYF. The full variable domain, in which reference TRBV29-1 and TRBJ2-5 provide the parts outside the CDR3, is SAVISQKPSRDICQRGTSLTIQCQVDSQVTMMFWYRQQPGQSLTLIATANQGSEATYESGFVIDKFPISRPNLTFSTLTVSNMSPEDSSIYLCSVEGGFGPKETQYFGPGTRLLVL.

This rearrangement joins TRBV29-1 to TRBJ2-7; 10 nucleotides match TRBD1. CDR3 length: 14 amino acids. Germline V gene sequence: CDR1 SQVTM, CDR2 ANQGSEA. V was clipped by 3 bases and J by 2 bases; unmatched bases: 4. The CDR3 loop reads CSVEGTGVPYEQYF. The CDR3 region has the DNA TGCAGCGTTGAGGGGACAGGGGTCCCCTACGAGCAGTACTTC.

This clonotype was seen ten or more times. V is TRBV2 and J is TRBJ2-5; TRBD2 might be the D (6 bases). The V end was cut by 7 bases, the J end by 4 bases, with 10 bases between. CDR1 is SNHLY, CDR2 FYNNEI, per germline. The CDR3 sequence is 12 residues long. In DNA form, the CDR3 reads TGTGCCAGCAATCAGGGAGGAGAGACCCAGTACTTC. It yields the protein CASNQGGETQYF.

The rearrangement joins TRBV28 to TRBJ2-2; D unresolved. The CDR3 length is 13 residues. V lost 6 bases, J lost 7 bases, and 12 bases lay in between. Germline-derived CDR1 and CDR2 are MDHEN and SYDVKM. The CDR3 spells CASRDDLDGELFF. CDR3 nucleotide sequence: TGTGCCAGCAGGGACGACCTCGACGGGGAGCTGTTTTTT.

The chain links TRBV4-2 to TRBJ2-1; TRBD2 might be the D (5 bases). The CDR3 has 14 residues. V was trimmed by 7 bases and J by 7 bases, leaving 17 bases between them. CDR1 and CDR2 (germline): LGHNA, YNFKEQ. CDR3 DNA sequence: TGTGCCAGCACGCCCAGTGAGTCGGGGAATGAGCAGTTCTTC. This encodes CASTPSESGNEQFF.